This entry lists 5 T cell receptor beta chains sequenced from one sample in a study of T cell responses to AZD1222 COVID-19 vaccine. Using immunoSEQ multiplex PCR, the repertoire was profiled, and TCRdb retains in-frame clones only, with some absent. The table lists around 70,000 clones, around 85% of them singletons. The sample in question was peripheral blood, obtained on day 0 of AZD1222 vaccination. All receptors derive from an adult in good health.

The chain uses TRBV19 and TRBJ2-5, with 11 bases that match TRBD1. CDR1 LNHDA and CDR2 SQIVND come from the germline V gene (reference sequence). V trimming: 5 bases; J trimming: 4 bases; junction bases outside the gene matches: 9. The CDR3 contains 16 residues. The CDR3 DNA is TGTGCCAGTAGTTTTGAACGGACAGGGGGCGGAGAGACCCAGTACTTC. It translates to CASSFERTGGGETQYF.

This chain links TRBV13 with TRBJ2-2, with 12 bases that match TRBD2. The CDR3 is made up of 16 amino acids. V was clipped by 5 bases and J by 6 bases; unmatched bases: 7. Germline V gene data show CDR1 as PRHDT and CDR2 as FYEKMQ (reference sequence). CDR3 in amino acids: CASSPGGLAGSGELFF. Here the CDR3 DNA reads TGTGCCAGCAGCCCCGGGGGACTAGCGGGTTCCGGGGAGCTGTTTTTT.

This sequence joins TRBV5-6 and TRBJ2-7; the match to TRBD1 covers 7 bases. V lost 2 bases and J lost 3; bases outside the gene matches: 5. This CDR3 is built from 14 residues. In germline, CDR1 is SGHDT, CDR2 YYEEEE. The CDR3 sequence: CASSFLDRSYEQYF. Written as DNA, the CDR3 is TGTGCCAGCAGCTTTTTGGACAGGAGCTACGAGCAGTACTTC.

To note about this clone: One junction end does not reproduce the germline sequence, and a read error may be involved. The chain couples TRBV5-1 to TRBJ2-2, with D unresolved. The CDR3 length is 17 residues. The germline V gene has CDR1 SGHRS and CDR2 YFSETQ. CDR3 residues: CASSAPMWGSKTGELFF. For the CDR3, the DNA is TGCGCCAGCAGCGCCCCCATGTGGGGTTCGAAGACCGGGGAGCTGTTTTTT.

V is TRBV7-6 and J is TRBJ2-3; unclear D gene. Germline V gene sequence: CDR1 SGHVS, CDR2 FNYEAQ. The V and J ends lost 4 bases and 0 bases respectively, with 17 bases between them. This CDR3 has 17 amino acids. CDR3 in amino acids: CASSSTSGHSSTDTQYF. CDR3 sequence (DNA): TGTGCCAGCAGCTCCACATCTGGTCATTCTAGCACAGATACGCAGTATTTT.